These T cell receptor beta chains were read from a single sample in a study of T-cell reconstitution after alpha-beta-depleted transplantation in children. One entry per CDR3 protein results from TCRdb running MiXCR on the PCR reads. This sample has 210,000 or so distinct CDR3 sequences; around 9.9% occur once, and the top ten carry about 28%. Sequenced here: PBMCs, sampled before TCRalphabeta/CD19-depleted stem cell transplant. The source is a child less than two years old with acute myeloid leukemia, due to receive a stem cell transplant. CDR3s include the opening cysteine and the closing phenylalanine or tryptophan. D genes are given only for firm matches. A clone size is listed for some rows: how often the clone was seen (once, few, many), or a class if it is expanded.

v_gene	abundance	j_gene	d_gene	CDR3nt	CDR3aa
TRBV12-3/TRBV12-4	many	TRBJ2-3	-	TGTGCCAGCACTACAACGTCAACAGATACGCAGTATTTT	CASTTTSTDTQYF
TRBV4-2	many	TRBJ1-4	-	TGTGCCAGCAGCCAAGCAAGGCAAGTGGAAAAACTGTTTTTT	CASSQARQVEKLFF
TRBV5-1	-	TRBJ2-6	-	TGCGCCAGCAGCTCCGGCCATTTGGGGGCCAACGTCCTGACTTTC	CASSSGHLGANVLTF
TRBV5-1	many	TRBJ2-2	TRBD1	TGCGCCAGCAGCGGGACAGTTTCCAACACCGGGGAGCTGTTTTTT	CASSGTVSNTGELFF
TRBV5-1	many	TRBJ2-3	TRBD2	TGCGCCAGCAGCCCAAAGCTAGCGGGGGGTCCCTCGAGCACAGATACGCAGTATTTT	CASSPKLAGGPSSTDTQYF
TRBV19	many	TRBJ1-1	-	TGTGCCAGTAGTATGAGAAAGGTATCGAACACTGAAGCTTTCTTT	CASSMRKVSNTEAFF
TRBV6-1	few	TRBJ2-1	TRBD2	TGTGCCAGCAGCCCTAGCGGGATGAACCGTAGGGGTGAGCAGTTCTTC	CASSPSGMNRRGEQFF
TRBV19	many	TRBJ2-1	TRBD2	TGTGCCAGTAGTACCCTAGCGGGAGGCACTTACAATGAGCAGTTCTTC	CASSTLAGGTYNEQFF
TRBV11-2	many	TRBJ2-3	TRBD2	TGTGCCAGCAGCTCTAGCGGAGCAAGCACAGATACGCAGTATTTT	CASSSSGASTDTQYF
TRBV6-2/TRBV6-3	few	TRBJ2-7	-	TGTGCCAGCAGTCAACCCCCGATCTACGAGCAGTACTTC	CASSQPPIYEQYF
TRBV20-1	many	TRBJ2-6	-	TGCAGTGCTAGCCGGGATACTGGGGCCAACGTCCTGACTTTC	CSASRDTGANVLTF
TRBV11-2	many	TRBJ2-7	TRBD1	TGTGCCAGCAGCACCCAGACAGGGAGCACCTACGAGCAGTACTTC	CASSTQTGSTYEQYF
TRBV5-1	-	TRBJ1-2	TRBD1	TGCACCAGCAGATTAGTTCCGGGACAGGCCTATGGCTACACCTTC	CTSRLVPGQAYGYTF
TRBV7-9	many	TRBJ2-7	TRBD2	TGTGCCAGCAGCTCCCCGGGAGCGGGGGGTTGGGGCGAGCAGTACTTC	CASSSPGAGGWGEQYF
TRBV28	many	TRBJ2-7	-	TGTGCCAGCAGTTATCCAGGGGCCTACGAGCAGTACTTC	CASSYPGAYEQYF
TRBV20-1	many	TRBJ1-5	-	TGCAGTGCTGGGGACGGGTATAGCAATCAGCCCCAGCATTTT	CSAGDGYSNQPQHF
TRBV19	few	TRBJ1-5	-	TGTGCCAGTAGTATAATGGGGCGAGGGGAAAGAGGGAATCAGCCCCAGCATTTT	CASSIMGRGERGNQPQHF
TRBV3-1	many	TRBJ2-5	TRBD1	TGTGCCAGCAGCCAAGCAGGGGGCCAAGAGACCCAGTACTTC	CASSQAGGQETQYF
TRBV20-1	many	TRBJ1-4	-	TGCAGTGCTAGCGCTCACGGGGGAAGTGGTAATGAAAAACTGTTTTTT	CSASAHGGSGNEKLFF
TRBV5-1	-	TRBJ2-1	-	TGCGCCAGCAGCTCTTGGGCTTGGGAGACTGGGAGCTCCTACAATGAGCAGTTCTTC	CASSSWAWETGSSYNEQFF
TRBV29-1	-	TRBJ2-6	-	TGCAGCGTGCACGGACAGTCTGGGGCCAACGTCCTGACTTTC	CSVHGQSGANVLTF
TRBV20-1	many	TRBJ2-2	-	TGCAGTGCTCGCACCACCGGGGAGCTGTTTTTT	CSARTTGELFF
TRBV5-1	many	TRBJ2-4	-	TGCGCCAGCAGATCAGGGACTCTCCTAGCCAAAAACATTCAGTACTTC	CASRSGTLLAKNIQYF
TRBV20-1	many	TRBJ2-7	TRBD2	TGCAGTGCTACCCGTAGCGGGAGGGGTTCCTACGAGCAGTACTTC	CSATRSGRGSYEQYF
TRBV12-3/TRBV12-4	many	TRBJ1-2	-	TGTGCCAGCAGTTTAGAATGGGGGTATGGCTACACCTTC	CASSLEWGYGYTF
TRBV20-1	many	TRBJ2-1	-	TGCAGTGCATTCGAGGGGGGGGGCCAAAATGAGCAGTTCTTC	CSAFEGGGQNEQFF
TRBV6-5	many	TRBJ2-7	-	TGTGCCAGCAGTCACAGGGACGGTGGCTCCTACGAGCAGTACTTC	CASSHRDGGSYEQYF
TRBV5-1	many	TRBJ2-2	-	TGCGCCAGCAGCTTGGACTTCTCCTACGGGGAGCTGTTTTTT	CASSLDFSYGELFF
TRBV14	few	TRBJ2-1	-	TGTGCCAGCAGCCAAAGGGACCACTACGATGAGCAGTTCTTC	CASSQRDHYDEQFF
TRBV20-1	many	TRBJ1-1	-	TGCAGTGCCCCACACAGGCCTGTCATGAACACTGAAGCTTTCTTT	CSAPHRPVMNTEAFF
TRBV5-4	-	TRBJ2-5	-	TGTGCCAGCAGCTTGCAGGGGAATACAGAGACCCAGTACTTC	CASSLQGNTETQYF
TRBV20-1	many	TRBJ2-3	-	TGCAGCGTGGGGGGCCGCCCTGTTGGGCAGTATTTT	CSVGGRPVGQYF
TRBV20-1	few	TRBJ2-3	TRBD2	TGCAGTGCTAGAGATCCCAGCGGGGGCTGGGATACGCAGTATTTT	CSARDPSGGWDTQYF
TRBV5-1	few	TRBJ2-1	-	TGCGCCAGCAGCTTGGCCGAAGGGACTCACAATGAGCAGTTCTTC	CASSLAEGTHNEQFF
TRBV28	few	TRBJ1-5	-	TGTGCCAGCAGTTATGGGTTTTCACAGCCCCAGCATTTT	CASSYGFSQPQHF
TRBV11-2	-	TRBJ2-1	TRBD2	TGTGCCAGCAGCTTAGGTAGCGGGAGGGTAGTCTACAATGAGCAGTTCTTC	CASSLGSGRVVYNEQFF
TRBV19	few	TRBJ2-1	-	TGTGCCAGTAGTATTACTAGTTGGGATGAGCAGTTCTTC	CASSITSWDEQFF
TRBV20-1	many	TRBJ1-1	-	TGCAGTGCTAGGGGGTCGGGCCCCAACACTGAAGCTTTCTTT	CSARGSGPNTEAFF
TRBV29-1	many	TRBJ2-7	TRBD2	TGCAGCGTTGAAGATGGGCGACTAGCGGGCTACGAGCAGTACTTC	CSVEDGRLAGYEQYF
TRBV12-3/TRBV12-4	many	TRBJ1-1	-	TGTGCCAGCAGTTTAGTGAGGGGCGCAGGAGCTTTCTTT	CASSLVRGAGAFF
TRBV12-3/TRBV12-4	many	TRBJ2-7	TRBD1	TGTGCCAGCAGCCCCAGGGGGCGGTTCCCCCCCTACGAGCAGTACTTC	CASSPRGRFPPYEQYF
TRBV10-3	many	TRBJ2-5	TRBD1	TGTGCCATCAGTGAGTTCGACAGGGGGGAGACCCAGTACTTC	CAISEFDRGETQYF
TRBV20-1	many	TRBJ1-3	-	TGCAGTGCTAGACAGGTCTCTGGAAACACCATATATTTT	CSARQVSGNTIYF
TRBV20-1	many	TRBJ1-2	-	TGCAGTGCTAGAGACAGGGATGGCTACACCTTC	CSARDRDGYTF
TRBV5-1	many	TRBJ2-2	TRBD2	TGCGCCAGCAGCCCTCTAGCGGGAGAGATAACCGGGGAGCTGTTTTTT	CASSPLAGEITGELFF
TRBV12-3/TRBV12-4	many	TRBJ1-3	-	TGTGCCAGCCAGAGGTCGGGGCCTTCCCCTGGAAACACCATATATTTT	CASQRSGPSPGNTIYF
TRBV20-1	many	TRBJ2-4	-	TGCAGTGCTAGCGGGTTAGCCAAAAACATTCAGTACTTC	CSASGLAKNIQYF
TRBV20-1	many	TRBJ1-1	-	TGCAGTGCTAGAGGGGCAGCTATGAACACTGAAGCTTTCTTT	CSARGAAMNTEAFF
TRBV29-1	many	TRBJ2-3	-	TGCAGCGCAGGACACCTTATGGGCGATACGCAGTATTTT	CSAGHLMGDTQYF
TRBV10-3	many	TRBJ2-1	TRBD2	TGTGCCATCACTCAGACTAGCGGGAGGGGGGCTATAAGCTACAATGAGCAGTTCTTC	CAITQTSGRGAISYNEQFF
TRBV10-2	many	TRBJ2-1	-	TGCGCCAGCAGTGAGTTTTCCTATGAGCAGTTCTTC	CASSEFSYEQFF
TRBV7-6	-	TRBJ2-1	-	TGTGCCAGCAGAACCGACAGGGGCGGGGGCTACAATGAGCAGTTCTTC	CASRTDRGGGYNEQFF
TRBV9	many	TRBJ2-7	-	TGTGCCAGCAGCGTCGAGTCAGGACGCTCCACCTACGAGCAGTACTTC	CASSVESGRSTYEQYF
TRBV7-6	many	TRBJ1-2	-	TGTGCCAGCAGCTTAGCGCCAGGGGATTATGGCTACACCTTC	CASSLAPGDYGYTF